This TCR beta chain was obtained from a study of immune heterogeneity within non-small cell lung tumors. Study-level information: The tumors comprised 4 squamous cell carcinomas, around ten non-squamous carcinomas and 1 not otherwise specified. Whole-study results and caveats: Clonality of local T cells correlated moderately but significantly with local tumor mutational burden (R about 0.34).

With roughly 600 ng used per sample, the template was genomic DNA from bulk tumor. During surgery, several far-apart biopsies were obtained from every primary tumor. The patients were newly diagnosed with non-small cell lung cancer, had not been treated, and had curative surgery. Surgery with curative intent was being performed on the donors, who were newly diagnosed non-small cell lung cancer patients. The authors amplified TCR beta CDR3 by multiplex PCR with 32 V and 13 J primers. MiXCR was run by TCRdb on the multiplex PCR reads, yielding one entry per CDR3 protein. In the table there are 20,000 to 25,000 distinct CDR3 sequences, 25% to 35% of which are singletons. This CDR3 spans 17 amino acids. V shed 0 bases and J shed 0 bases, with 14 bases lying between them. CDR1 and CDR2 (germline): LGHNA, YSLEER. As concerns this clonotype: What it recognizes is unknown.

The sequenced material came from lung tumor tissue. The sequence was obtained from a man aged 40-50 years with non-small cell lung cancer. The chain combines TRBV4-3 with TRBJ1-2; D ambiguous. Written as DNA, the CDR3 is TGCGCCAGCAGCCAAGATAGGATGGCGCTAGCTAACTATGGCTACACCTTC. It yields the protein CASSQDRMALANYGYTF.